This T cell receptor beta chain was captured in a study of tumor and adjacent non-tumor tissue in lung cancer. Turning to the study itself: The cohort had roughly 12 adenocarcinoma, a couple of squamous cell and 1 small cell patients. Approximately 4.2 million productive TCRbeta reads were obtained per sample on average.

No cell sorting was done before RNA was extracted from the tissue. Three rounds of nested PCR, following a modified ARM-PCR protocol, produced the TCRbeta library. TCRdb re-called the multiplex PCR reads with MiXCR, one entry per CDR3 protein. The data show some 71,000 distinct CDR3 sequences, with around 70% seen just once and 8.5% to 10% held by the top ten. Germline CDR1 and CDR2: MNHEY and SVGAGI. This CDR3 has 13 residues. With 4 bases clipped from V and 13 bases from J, the junction kept 7 bases outside the gene matches. As concerns this clonotype: A read error is likely, as this CDR3 ends without the conserved phenylalanine or tryptophan.

The sequence was obtained from a middle-aged woman with non-small cell lung cancer. Sequencing was performed on lung tumor tissue. The chain employs TRBV6-5 and TRBJ2-1; 10 bases align to TRBD1. This chain's CDR3 is CASSLGQGNYQFL. The CDR3 region has the DNA TGTGCCAGCAGTTTGGGACAGGGGAACTACCAGTTCCTC.